Listed here are 4 T cell receptor beta chains from one sample, sequenced in a study of OX40 agonist ivuxolimab in advanced cancers. The library was made by the immunoSEQ multiplex PCR assay. TCRdb mirrors the immuneACCESS table, restricted to in-frame sequences. Some clones are absent from its copies; in checked studies, under half trace to an unresolved V gene, and the reason for the others is unknown. The sample includes about 65,000 clones, with 80% to 90% observed a single time. The top ten hold approximately 0.37% of the sample. Specimen: CD4+ or CD8+ T cells sorted from blood, collected in a trial of the OX40 agonist ivuxolimab. These TCRs come from an adult with an advanced solid tumor such as melanoma, head and neck, liver or kidney cancer.

The V gene is TRBV10-2, the J gene TRBJ1-5; D ambiguous. The germline V and J ends were trimmed by 2 bases and 1 base, with 6 bases remaining between them. CDR3 length equals 14 residues. Germline CDR1 and CDR2: WSHSY and SAAADI. CDR3 sequence (DNA): TGCGCCAGCAGTGAGACGAGCAGCAATCAGCCCCAGCATTTT. This encodes CASSETSSNQPQHF.

The chain is built from TRBV5-4 and TRBJ2-7; tentatively, D is TRBD2 (6 bases). Germline-derived CDR1 and CDR2 are SGHNT and YYREEE (reference sequence). V lost 4 bases and J 3 bases, leaving 14 bases between the germline ends. This CDR3 is 14 amino acids long. CDR3 sequence (DNA): TGTGCCAGCAGCCTTGGGGGGAAGAACTACGAGCAGTACTTC. This gives the protein CASSLGGKNYEQYF.

The chain joins TRBV7-9 to TRBJ2-7, with 9 nucleotides matching TRBD2. The germline gives CDR1 SEHNR, CDR2 FQNEAQ (reference sequence). This CDR3 contains 15 residues. V shed 1 base, J shed 6 bases, and the junction held 7 bases outside the gene matches. CDR3 region: CASSLGGGAVPEQYF. CDR3 sequence (DNA): TGTGCCAGCAGCTTAGGCGGGGGGGCGGTTCCCGAGCAGTACTTC.

This clone has a handful of counts. The V call is TRBV5-4, the J call TRBJ1-2; no definite D call. Trimming shortened V by 4 bases and J by 4 bases, and 11 bases separated the two germline ends. CDR3 length: 13 residues. Looked up from germline, CDR1 is SGHNT and CDR2 is YYREEE (reference sequence). CDR3: CASSVLQSYGYTF. CDR3 bases: TGTGCCAGCAGCGTCCTCCAGAGCTATGGCTACACCTTC.